This TCR beta chain was found in a study of CD8 T cells in ankylosing spondylitis. Broader study findings: Disease-linked clones were reportedly significantly enriched in matched ankylosing spondylitis synovial fluid. A number of the motif variants had already been described in reactive arthritis synovial fluid and blood. Disease-linked clones were found to be CD8+ and relatively rare in peripheral blood.

V was pared by 4 bases and J by 4 bases, with 17 bases between. Germline assignment: CDR1 SQVTM and CDR2 ANQGSEA. This CDR3 has 15 amino acids. This clonotype was counted many times. Its specificity is unknown. One entry per CDR3 protein, called by TCRdb with MiXCR from the 5' RACE reads. This sample carries tens of thousands of distinct CDR3 sequences, about 6% of them seen once, and the ten largest clones take approximately 5%. What was sequenced was synovial fluid, either unsorted or a sorted T cell fraction (not recorded which). The receptor was isolated from a male donor with ankylosing spondylitis. The rearrangement joins TRBV29-1 to TRBJ2-1; a weak D match, TRBD2 (5 bases). CDR3 loop: CSVAEGISLYNEQFF. The CDR3 nucleotides are TGCAGCGTTGCAGAGGGAATTTCACTTTACAATGAGCAGTTCTTC.